Each of the 25 T cell receptor beta chains below was sequenced from the same sample in a study of blood T cell repertoires in COVID-19. Method: immunoSEQ multiplex PCR; TCRdb's copy keeps in-frame clones and lacks some. Here the sample spans tens of thousands of clones, around 80% being singletons. The sequencing input was peripheral blood. The receptors come from a man between 60 and 75 years old with acute or convalescent COVID-19.

The V gene is TRBV6-5, the J gene TRBJ1-1; no reliable D call. Trimming took 4 bases from V and 9 from J, leaving 18 bases between them. The germline gives CDR1 MNHEY, CDR2 SVGAGI. The CDR3 runs 14 residues. CDR3 bases: TGTGCCAGCAGTTTAGGCCGACTCGGGAGAAAAGCTTTCTTT. The encoded protein is CASSLGRLGRKAFF.

This clone turned up a few times. CDR3 nucleotides: TGTGCCATCAGTGACTTGGGCGGGAGTAGGAACGAGCAGTACTTC. Amino acids: CAISDLGGSRNEQYF. J is TRBJ2-7 and V is TRBV10-3, with TRBD2 matching 7 bases. The trim removed 3 bases at V and 5 bases at J, leaving 10 bases unmatched. The CDR3 loop spans 15 amino acids. Germline CDR1 is ENHRY and CDR2 is SYGVKD.

This clone was seen just once. The chain carries TRBV7-9 and TRBJ2-5; D may be TRBD1 (5 bases). CDR1 and CDR2 (germline): SEHNR, FQNEAQ (reference sequence). V lost 3 bases and J 4 bases, leaving 12 bases between the germline ends. This CDR3 is built from 14 residues. This CDR3 is CASSFKGAGETQYF. CDR3 nucleotide sequence: TGTGCCAGCAGCTTCAAAGGGGCAGGAGAGACCCAGTACTTC.

The chain recombines TRBV9 with TRBJ2-3, with 9 bases identical to TRBD1. The ends lost 4 bases at V and 6 bases at J; junction bases unmatched: 6. The CDR3 runs 14 residues. The germline V gene encodes CDR1 SGDLS and CDR2 YYNGEE. For the CDR3, the DNA is TGTGCCAGCAGCCCGGGACAGGGCTTGGATACGCAGTATTTT. Residues: CASSPGQGLDTQYF.

The chain carries TRBV7-2 and TRBJ1-2; tentatively, D is TRBD1 (5 bases). This CDR3 contains 11 residues. V was shortened by 1 base and J by 11 bases, with 8 bases between the two germline ends. Germline V lookup: CDR1 SGHTA, CDR2 FQGNSA. The CDR3 nucleotides are TGTGCCAGCAGCTTAGGTGGGGCGTACACCTTC. This sequence encodes CASSLGGAYTF. The full variable domain, with the rest looked up from reference TRBV7-2 and TRBJ1-2, is GAGVSQSPSNKVTEKGKDVELRCDPISGHTALYWYRQSLGQGLEFLIYFQGNSAPDKSGLPSDRFSAERTGGSVSTLTIQRTQQEDSAVYLCASSLGGAYTFGSGTRLTVV.

V usage is TRBV2 and J usage is TRBJ1-2; a possible D gene is TRBD1 (5 bases). Germline CDR1 is SNHLY and CDR2 is FYNNEI. CDR3 length: 14 residues. V shed 4 bases and J shed 5 bases, with 14 bases lying between them. Here the CDR3 reads CASSGRQGGYGYTF. The CDR3 coding sequence is TGTGCCAGCAGTGGGCGGCAGGGTGGGTATGGCTACACCTTC.

This chain connects TRBV2 to TRBJ1-6, with 7 bases identical to TRBD1. Trimming cost V 2 bases and J 7 bases; bases outside gene matches: 5. The CDR3 loop spans 15 amino acids. Germline V gene data show CDR1 as SNHLY and CDR2 as FYNNEI. CDR3 nucleotides: TGTGCCAGCAGTGAAAGGGCGGGACAGAATTCACCCCTCCACTTT. It is translated as CASSERAGQNSPLHF.

This clone came up once. This sequence joins TRBV11-2 and TRBJ1-5; 7 nucleotides match TRBD1. Germline trimming cut 1 base from V and 1 base from J; bases unmatched to any gene: 4. The CDR3 has 16 residues. CDR1 and CDR2 from the germline V gene are SGHAT and FQNNGV. The CDR3 protein is CASSLGHRGSNQPQHF. The DNA for the CDR3 is TGTGCCAGCAGCTTAGGCCACAGGGGAAGCAATCAGCCCCAGCATTTT.

The rearrangement links TRBV7-3 to TRBJ2-1; 8 nucleotides line up with TRBD2. V shed 4 bases and J 8 bases; nucleotides not matched to a gene: 13. CDR3 length equals 16 residues. Germline assignment: CDR1 SGHTA and CDR2 FQGTGA. In DNA, the CDR3 is TGTGCCAGCAGCTCCCCGGGGGGGGCCGGTTTGGATGAGCAGTTCTTC. Protein sequence: CASSSPGGAGLDEQFF.

As for this clone: This sample includes further DNA sequences coding for the same CDR3. This chain's CDR3 is CASSFGGSSYNEQFF. CDR3 bases: TGCGCCAGCAGCTTCGGCGGAAGCTCCTACAATGAGCAGTTCTTC. The chain carries TRBV5-1 and TRBJ2-1, with D unresolved. The length of the CDR3 is 15 residues. Germline loops: CDR1 SGHRS, CDR2 YFSETQ. Trimming removed 2 bases from V and 0 bases from J, with 9 bases in between.

The chain recombines TRBV7-2 with TRBJ2-7; TRBD2 matches 7 bases. This CDR3 is built from 16 residues. Unmatched junction bases numbered 11, after V lost 3 bases and J lost 3 bases. Germline V gene data show CDR1 as SGHTA and CDR2 as FQGNSA. The CDR3 here is CASSFGFGRGSYEQYF. The DNA for the CDR3 is TGTGCCAGCAGCTTCGGTTTTGGGCGGGGGAGCTACGAGCAGTACTTC.

The CDR3: CASSPNGLAGSYEQYF. The DNA of the CDR3 is TGTGCCAGCAGCCCTAACGGACTAGCGGGATCCTACGAGCAGTACTTC. The chain is built from TRBV5-6 and TRBJ2-7; the match to TRBD2 covers 12 bases. CDR3 length: 16 amino acids. CDR1 SGHDT and CDR2 YYEEEE come from the germline V gene. The V gene end was trimmed by 4 bases and the J gene end by 1 base; junction bases not matched to a gene: 6.

This clone was picked up one time. The chain employs TRBV6-5 and TRBJ1-6; TRBD1 might be the D (5 bases). V was shortened by 10 bases and J by 7 bases, with 11 bases between the two germline ends. Germline V gene lookup returns CDR1 MNHEY and CDR2 SVGAGI. CDR3 size: 12 residues. CDR3 sequence: CATQAANSPLHF. Written as DNA, the CDR3 is TGTGCCACACAGGCCGCGAATTCACCCCTCCACTTT.

The chain has TRBV19 and TRBJ1-1; D remains ambiguous. CDR3 length: 15 amino acids. CDR1 and CDR2 from the germline V gene are LNHDA and SQIVND (reference sequence). V was shortened by 1 base and J by 1 base, with 10 bases between the two germline ends. CDR3 in amino acids: CASSIVPGPNTEAFF. The CDR3 bases are TGTGCCAGTAGTATAGTCCCAGGCCCGAACACTGAAGCTTTCTTT.

The rearrangement joins TRBV28 to TRBJ1-1, with D maybe TRBD1 (5 bases). CDR3 length: 12 residues. In germline, CDR1 is MDHEN, CDR2 SYDVKM. The V gene lost 4 bases and the J gene lost 6 bases, with 9 bases spanning the gap. CDR3 DNA: TGTGCCAGCAGTTCCCCGGGGGCTGAAGCTTTCTTT. It is translated as CASSSPGAEAFF.

The chain recombines TRBV7-9 with TRBJ2-7, with D hard to call. This CDR3 region has 11 residues. The V end lost 4 bases, the J end lost 2 bases, and 3 bases lay between the germline ends. The germline V gene has CDR1 SEHNR and CDR2 FQNEAQ (reference sequence). The DNA for the CDR3 is TGTGCCAGCAGCTCCGCCTACGAGCAGTACTTC. It is translated as CASSSAYEQYF. The full variable domain, completed using reference TRBV7-9 and TRBJ2-7, is DTGVSQNPRHKITKRGQNVTFRCDPISEHNRLYWYRQTLGQGPEFLTYFQNEAQLEKSRLLSDRFSAERPKGSFSTLEIQRTEQGDSAMYLCASSSAYEQYFGPGTRLTVT.

The chain recombines TRBV2 with TRBJ2-7, with a possible D match to TRBD2 (5 bases). The V end was cut by 5 bases, the J end by 5 bases, with 16 bases between. CDR1 and CDR2 (germline): SNHLY, FYNNEI. This CDR3 comprises 14 residues. CDR3 nucleotides: TGTGCCAGCAGTATGACAACTCCGAGGGACGAGCAGTACTTC. Its translation is CASSMTTPRDEQYF.

The V call is TRBV19, the J call TRBJ1-2; D is undetermined. This CDR3 has 14 residues. Germline lookup yields CDR1 LNHDA and CDR2 SQIVND (reference sequence). Trimming stripped 3 bases from V and 5 bases from J, with 13 bases between. The CDR3: CASSMRAAAYGYTF. DNA for the CDR3: TGTGCCAGTAGTATGCGGGCAGCTGCTTATGGCTACACCTTC.

This rearrangement joins TRBV21-1 to TRBJ2-3; the DNA was not compared with TRBD2, the D call given in the table. TRBV21-1 is noted as a pseudogene. The CDR3 is 19 amino acids. CDR3 sequence (DNA): TGTGCCAGCAGCAGGCCGGGACTAGCGGGGGGGCGTAGCACAGATACGCAGTATTTT. It specifies CASSRPGLAGGRSTDTQYF.

This chain links TRBV19 with TRBJ1-2; D is ambiguous. The V and J ends lost 1 base and 4 bases respectively, with 7 bases between them. This CDR3 comprises 13 residues. CDR1 and CDR2 from the germline V gene are LNHDA and SQIVND (reference sequence). DNA for the CDR3: TGTGCCAGTAGTATAGGAGAAGCCTATGGCTACACCTTC. Translating gives CASSIGEAYGYTF.

This chain connects TRBV7-3 to TRBJ2-5, with D possibly being TRBD2 (6 bases). Germline V gives CDR1 SGHTA, CDR2 FQGTGA. This CDR3 contains 16 residues. Trimming took off 5 bases at V and 4 bases at J, with 20 bases between the two ends. CDR3 protein: CASSPGSGGVGETQYF. The CDR3 DNA reads TGTGCCAGCAGCCCCGGTAGTGGCGGGGTGGGAGAGACCCAGTACTTC.

The rearrangement uses TRBV7-2 and TRBJ1-5; possibly TRBD1 for D (6 bases). The V gene's germline CDR1 is SGHTA and CDR2 FQGNSA. CDR3 length: 17 amino acids. Deletions cut 0 bases from V and 3 bases from J, with 15 bases between. CDR3 nucleotides: TGTGCCAGCAGCTTAGCGGGCGGGGGCGCAGTCAATCAGCCCCAGCATTTT. It codes for CASSLAGGGAVNQPQHF.

This clone came up a few times. The V call is TRBV12-3 or TRBV12-4, the J call TRBJ1-2; D possibly corresponds to TRBD1 (6 bases). Between the trimmed V and J ends, which lost 4 bases and 7 bases, there was a span of 13 bases. The CDR3 totals 13 residues. CDR3: CASSWLQGAGYTF. CDR3 bases: TGTGCCAGCAGTTGGTTACAGGGTGCTGGCTACACCTTC.

The chain has TRBV19 and TRBJ2-5; 8 bases align to TRBD2. The germline V gene has CDR1 LNHDA and CDR2 SQIVND (reference sequence). With V trimmed by 5 bases and J by 5 bases, 4 bases remained unmatched. This CDR3 spans 13 amino acids. CDR3 sequence reads: CASSAGGGETQYF. CDR3 nucleotides: TGTGCCAGTAGTGCCGGGGGGGGTGAGACCCAGTACTTC.

The chain employs TRBV2 and TRBJ1-1; D is unclear. The CDR3 consists of 14 residues. The ends were cut back, 2 bases at V and 2 bases at J, with 9 bases in the middle. CDR1 is SNHLY and CDR2 is FYNNEI in the germline V gene. CDR3 in amino acids: CASSETRKNTEAFF. CDR3 DNA sequence: TGTGCCAGCAGTGAAACGAGGAAAAACACTGAAGCTTTCTTT.